A selection of T cell receptor beta chains follows, all from one sample in a study of blood T cell repertoires in COVID-19. Sequencing used immunoSEQ multiplex PCR; TCRdb keeps in-frame clones, though not all of them. The profile shows under 100,000 clones, over 75% of them singletons. Sequencing input: peripheral blood. These receptors were obtained from a human donor in a cohort sampled during active COVID-19. Both conserved end residues are part of each CDR3.

j_call v_call cdr3_aa
TRBJ1-2 TRBV2 CASKEGRGRLGYTF
TRBJ1-5 TRBV18 CASSPGLAGLNQPQHF
TRBJ1-2 TRBV27 CASRDLNYGYTF
TRBJ2-7 TRBV5-7 CASSSMTALLSYEQYF
TRBJ2-2 TRBV7-8 CASSPLGGANTGELFF
TRBJ2-1 TRBV11-2 CASSSSAGPYNEQFF
TRBJ2-5 TRBV5-1 CASSLAERGRGETQYF
TRBJ1-2 TRBV15 CATSRDRRDSYGYTF
TRBJ1-2 TRBV7-9 CASSLDTANYGYTF
TRBJ2-2 TRBV24-1 CATSDTQGAVTGELFF
TRBJ1-6 TRBV19 CASKGLGQGNSPLHF
TRBJ1-6 TRBV7-2 CASSPRTGSNPPLHF
TRBJ1-1 TRBV9 CASSANTGQGVRTEAFF
TRBJ2-7 TRBV7-2 CASSLRGTSGATYEQYF
TRBJ1-1 TRBV10-3 CAISEQGFSLNTEAFF
TRBJ1-5 TRBV28 CASNGRDTANQPQHF
TRBJ1-1 TRBV6-6 CASSQTEGTEAFF
TRBJ2-2 TRBV18 CASSPLMGASISNTGELFF
TRBJ2-1 TRBV3-1/TRBV3-2 CASSQGILAGGEEQFF
TRBJ1-5 TRBV7-9 CASSLQYGQPQHF
TRBJ2-1 TRBV5-6 CASTGAGNEQFF
TRBJ1-4 TRBV6-5 CASSYSDTPTNEKLFF
TRBJ1-6 TRBV6-5 CASSRDNNSPLHF
TRBJ2-2 TRBV19 CASSPGTGGTTGELFF
TRBJ1-5 TRBV7-2 CASSFPGTGGNQPQHF
TRBJ1-1 TRBV15 CATSRLTGTEAFF
TRBJ2-1 TRBV4-3 CASSQDQGSGPYNEQFF
TRBJ2-1 TRBV7-9 CASSLGGRGLSDEQFF
TRBJ2-3 TRBV7-2 CASSSKAGYPDTQYF
TRBJ2-1 TRBV5-1 CASSCPAGGPCNEQFF
TRBJ1-2 TRBV7-3 CASSLNRNYGYTF
TRBJ1-6 TRBV7-2 CASSLPTGAYSPLHF
TRBJ1-5 TRBV28 CASSFAGLRQPQHF
TRBJ2-1 TRBV11-2 CASSLLGVSSYNEQFF
TRBJ2-7 TRBV2 CASSETPWEQYF
TRBJ1-2 TRBV2 CASTERDRGIQARGYTF